A selection of T cell receptor beta chains follows, all from one sample in a study of T cell changes during pregnancy in multiple sclerosis. Some clones are missing from TCRdb's copy, which holds only in-frame ones; the method was immunoSEQ multiplex PCR. The sample includes about 44,000 clones, approximately 96% seen only once; the top ten take about 1%. The specimen comprised peripheral blood, sampled in the second trimester of pregnancy. The receptors were sampled from a female donor with multiple sclerosis, enrolled in a pregnancy study. Both conserved end residues are part of each CDR3. The order of the fields is V gene, clone size, D gene, J gene, CDR3 DNA, CDR3 protein. A D gene is named only where the DNA matches it firmly. A row's size may be missing; if present it is once, few, many or a size class.

>TRBV6-7|-|TRBD1|TRBJ2-7
TGTGCCAGCAGTTATATTCTTCACAGGGGATACGAGCAGTACTTC
CASSYILHRGYEQYF
>TRBV7-3|-|-|TRBJ2-7
TGTGCCAGCAGCTTAGGGGACAAGGCCTCCTACGAGCAGTACTTC
CASSLGDKASYEQYF
>TRBV5-4|-|TRBD2|TRBJ2-5
TGTGCCAGCAGCTTGGAGACTAGCGGGACATGGGAGACCCAGTACTTC
CASSLETSGTWETQYF
>TRBV6-5|-|-|TRBJ1-2
TGTGCCAGCAGTTACATGGGACAACAACTTAGTGGCTACACCTTC
CASSYMGQQLSGYTF
>TRBV5-5|-|-|TRBJ2-5
TGTGCCAGCAGCTCCCGAGCTTTGGCACAGGTTTTTGAAGAGACCCAGTACTTC
CASSSRALAQVFEETQYF
>TRBV5-5|-|-|TRBJ1-3
TGTGCCAGCAGCTTGGGGAGTACGACTTCCGGAAACACCATATATTTT
CASSLGSTTSGNTIYF
>TRBV29-1|-|-|TRBJ2-5
TGCAGCTCCCCGGGCGGGAGAGGGGGAGAGACCCAGTACTTC
CSSPGGRGGETQYF
>TRBV7-6|-|TRBD1|TRBJ1-3
TGTGCCAGCAGCTCTGGGACAGCCTGGGGGTCTGGAAACACCATATATTTT
CASSSGTAWGSGNTIYF
>TRBV7-3|-|-|TRBJ1-6
TGTGCCAGCAGCCTTCTACCTCAGGGCTCCTATAATTCACCCCTCCACTTT
CASSLLPQGSYNSPLHF
>TRBV5-4|-|TRBD1|TRBJ1-3
TGTGCCAGCAGCTTGGGACAAAGACAGGGGGCGCGATTAAACACCATATATTTT
CASSLGQRQGARLNTIYF
>TRBV2|-|-|TRBJ1-2
TGTGCCAGCAGTGAAGGCTTCGGGAGCTATGGCTACACCTTC
CASSEGFGSYGYTF
>TRBV6-5|-|TRBD1|TRBJ1-2
TGTGCCAGCAGTTACGACAGGGTCGGGAGCTATGGCTACACCTTC
CASSYDRVGSYGYTF
>TRBV7-8|-|-|TRBJ2-7
TGTGCCAGCAGCCTTACTACTTACTACGAGCAGTACTTC
CASSLTTYYEQYF
>TRBV7-3|-|-|TRBJ2-5
TGTGCCAGCAGCCGAGGGGGGGAAGAGACCCAGTACTTC
CASSRGGEETQYF
>TRBV6-1|-|TRBD1|TRBJ2-7
TGTGCCAGCAGCTCGACAGGGGCGGCCCGAGAGCAGTACTTC
CASSSTGAAREQYF
>TRBV27|once|-|TRBJ1-5
TGTGCCAGCAGACAGGGTCCCCTCCGGCCCCAGCATTTT
CASRQGPLRPQHF
>TRBV6-1|-|-|TRBJ2-2
TGTGCCAGCAGTTCCTATAACTCGAACACCGGGGAGCTGTTTTTT
CASSSYNSNTGELFF
>TRBV30|-|-|TRBJ2-6
TGTGCCGCACATTCCGGAGGCAAAACCCACGTCCTGACTTTC
CAAHSGGKTHVLTF
>TRBV27|-|TRBD2|TRBJ2-1
TGTGCCAGCAGGCCCCGCGGGAGAGGAGACTACAATGAGCAGTTCTTC
CASRPRGRGDYNEQFF
>TRBV10-2|-|-|TRBJ1-4
TGCGCCAGCAGACAGACAGCGAATAATGAAAAACTGTTTTTT
CASRQTANNEKLFF
>TRBV9|-|TRBD1|TRBJ1-5
TGTGCCAGCAGCAGGATCGGGACAGTCAATCAGCCCCAGCATTTT
CASSRIGTVNQPQHF
>TRBV15|few|-|TRBJ2-7
TGTGCCACCAGCAGAGATTCCGACACTGTATCCGAGCAGTACTTC
CATSRDSDTVSEQYF
>TRBV6-1|-|TRBD1|TRBJ1-5
TGTGCCAGCAGTGAAGCTACCCGGACAGGGGGTAGCAATCAGCCCCAGCATTTT
CASSEATRTGGSNQPQHF
>TRBV7-8|-|-|TRBJ2-3
TGTGCCAGCAGCCTCGTCCGAGTACAGTCTACAGATACGCAGTATTTT
CASSLVRVQSTDTQYF
>TRBV4-1|once|TRBD1|TRBJ2-7
TGCGCCAGCAGCCGGACAGGGGAGGGGTCCTACGAGCAGTACTTC
CASSRTGEGSYEQYF
>TRBV18|once|-|TRBJ2-1
TGTGCCAGTGGACTCTTAAATGAGCAGTTCTTC
CASGLLNEQFF
>TRBV19|-|-|TRBJ1-5
TGTGCCAGTAGACAGGGCGCCCCCCCCAATCAGCCCCAGCATTTT
CASRQGAPPNQPQHF
>TRBV6-4|-|-|TRBJ2-2
TGTGCCAGCAGTGACGGAGGGGGGGTACACACCGGGGAGCTGTTTTTT
CASSDGGGVHTGELFF
>TRBV6-1|-|-|TRBJ1-1
TGTGCCAGCAGTGAGGGGCGGGGGTACACTGAAGCTTTCTTT
CASSEGRGYTEAFF
>TRBV27|once|TRBD2|TRBJ2-3
TGTGCCAGCAGTTTAGCCCCATCCCACAGCGGGAAAACAGATACGCAGTATTTT
CASSLAPSHSGKTDTQYF
>TRBV7-6|-|-|TRBJ2-1
TGTGCCAGCAGCTATAACAATGAGCAGTTCTTC
CASSYNNEQFF
>TRBV15|-|-|TRBJ2-7
TGTGCCACCAGCAGAGGCAGGGGCGAGCAGTACTTC
CATSRGRGEQYF
>TRBV30|-|TRBD1|TRBJ2-7
TGTGCCTGGAGCGCTCCCGGGACAGGGGGACGCGAGCAGTACTTC
CAWSAPGTGGREQYF
>TRBV20-1|-|-|TRBJ1-1
TGCAGTGCTAGTAGCCCAGTAGGAGCTTTCTTT
CSASSPVGAFF
>TRBV5-4|-|-|TRBJ1-2
TGTGCCAGCAGCTTGGAGGTGAGGGACTATGGCTACACCTTC
CASSLEVRDYGYTF
>TRBV4-1|-|-|TRBJ2-1
TGCGCCAGCAGTTCTTCAGGGAATGAGCAGTTCTTC
CASSSSGNEQFF
>TRBV7-9|once|TRBD1|TRBJ2-6
TGTGCCAGCAGCTTAGGGGACAGGGGACTGACTGGGGCCAACGTCCTGACTTTC
CASSLGDRGLTGANVLTF
>TRBV18|few|-|TRBJ1-1
TGTGCCAGCTCACAGACAGTGAACACTGAAGCTTTCTTT
CASSQTVNTEAFF
>TRBV27|-|TRBD1|TRBJ2-3
TGTGCCAGCAGTTTAGGGACAGGGTGGGGGGATACGCAGTATTTT
CASSLGTGWGDTQYF
>TRBV9|-|TRBD1|TRBJ2-7
TGTGCCAGCAGCGTAGAGACAGGGTGGGACGAGCAGTACTTC
CASSVETGWDEQYF
>TRBV7-2|-|TRBD2|TRBJ2-3
TGTGCCAGCAGCCCCGCTTCGGCTAGCGGGTTAGATACGCAGTATTTT
CASSPASASGLDTQYF
>TRBV6-5|-|-|TRBJ2-7
TGTGCCAGCAGCCAGGTCCGGGACACCGTGTCCCGGCAGTACTTC
CASSQVRDTVSRQYF
>TRBV15|-|TRBD1|TRBJ1-2
TGTGCCACCAGCAGAGATCCGGCGAGGGGGCTGGGTGGCTACACCTTC
CATSRDPARGLGGYTF
>TRBV7-3|-|-|TRBJ1-2
TGTGCCAGCAGCTTAAGGGGGGGGGCCGGGTGGAACTATGGCTACACCTTC
CASSLRGGAGWNYGYTF
>TRBV19|-|TRBD1|TRBJ1-1
TGTGCCAGTACAGGGACAGGGCCCACTGAAGCTTTCTTT
CASTGTGPTEAFF
>TRBV2|-|-|TRBJ1-1
TGTGCCAGCAGTGTCCCCACAGTGTCTGAAGCTTTCTTT
CASSVPTVSEAFF
>TRBV5-5|-|-|TRBJ2-7
TGTGCCAGCAGCCTGACTTACGAGCAGTACTTC
CASSLTYEQYF
>TRBV5-5|-|TRBD1|TRBJ1-4
TGTGCCAGCAGCCTCCGACAGGGGGCGGGAGAAAAACTGTTTTTT
CASSLRQGAGEKLFF
>TRBV9|once|TRBD1|TRBJ2-6
TGTGCCAGCAGCGTCTCCGGGACAGATTCTGGGGCCAACGTCCTGACTTTC
CASSVSGTDSGANVLTF
>TRBV7-9|-|-|TRBJ2-3
TGTGCCAGCAGCTTAGTGGGGGCCCCCAGACGCTCAGATACGCAGTATTTT
CASSLVGAPRRSDTQYF
>TRBV5-1|-|TRBD1|TRBJ1-1
TGCGCCAGCGGACGTACCCGACAGGGGAAGGTTGAAGCTTTCTTT
CASGRTRQGKVEAFF
>TRBV18|-|TRBD1|TRBJ1-1
TGTGCCAGCTCTCCGGGACAGGGGACAACTGAAGCTTTCTTT
CASSPGQGTTEAFF
>TRBV30|-|-|TRBJ1-1
TGTGCCTGGAGTGTACGGGTTGAAGCTTTCTTT
CAWSVRVEAFF
>TRBV18|-|TRBD1|TRBJ2-1
TGTGCCAGCTCCCCCGACAGGGGCCCCGGCAATGAGCAGTTCTTC
CASSPDRGPGNEQFF
>TRBV10-1|-|-|TRBJ1-1
TGCGCCAGCAGTGATATTTGGGGGGCTGAAGCTTTCTTT
CASSDIWGAEAFF
>TRBV27|-|-|TRBJ1-1
TGTGCCAGCAGTCCCCTGTGGGGGGGCGTGCGCACTGAAGCTTTCTTT
CASSPLWGGVRTEAFF
>TRBV5-4|-|TRBD2|TRBJ2-3
TGTGCCAGCAGCGCGGGGGGGGGCCGCACAGATACGCAGTATTTT
CASSAGGGRTDTQYF